The entry that follows covers one T cell receptor beta chain sequence. This clonotype was observed once. It has no known antigen specificity. The sample holds no much larger clone one base away, and base qualities are not on file. One read alone lends weak support. The source of the sample is a study of CD8 T cells in Susac syndrome (dated by TCRdb to between 2018 and 2020). Turning to the overall study: Whether CD8+ T cell activation and differentiation in Susac syndrome was antigen driven was tested using repertoire sequencing. What the work shows at the level of the full study, not this receptor alone: The number of individuals in the TCR sequencing and HLA analysis was recognized as being relatively small.

Peripheral blood CD8+ and CD4+ T cells from healthy donors, Susac syndrome patients and multiple sclerosis patients were profiled using high-throughput TCR beta sequencing. Healthy donors were included as age- and sex-matched controls. CD8+ TEMRA cells were enriched by FACS, while bulk CD8+ and CD4+ T cells were purified by magnetic negative isolation. Blood was drawn into EDTA tubes, processed within 24 hours, and PBMCs were isolated by density gradient centrifugation. PBMCs intended for TCR sequencing were cryopreserved in liquid nitrogen and thawed later in a water bath at 37 degrees C. Purity of sorted or isolated CD4+, CD8+ and CD8+ TEMRA cells was at least 90%. In the germline V gene (reference sequence), CDR1 corresponds to DFQATT and CDR2 to SNEGSKA. Including the terminal cysteine and phenylalanine, the CDR3 comprises 15 residues. Of all the DNA, just the CDR3 is kept, 45 bases in frame from base 1. V has 0 bases trimmed and J has 2 bases trimmed; junction bases matching no gene number 6.

RNA was extracted with the RNeasy kit and about 0.5 to 1 ug was reverse transcribed using random hexamers. The immunoSEQ multiplex PCR assay, which covers 54 Vbeta and 13 Jbeta segments, was used to amplify TCR beta CDR3 regions. PCR amplification bias was corrected by using a synthetic template baseline for primer optimization and computational correction. From the authors' description of their analysis: Reads were annotated to V, D and J genes according to IMGT and were analyzed with immunoSEQ Analyzer, with only productive sequences retained. Clonality was calculated as one minus the Shannon entropy normalized by log2 of the number of productive unique sequences. Public and private clones were assessed among the 100 most prevalent clones of each patient and control. A clone was defined as Susac-specific if it was absent from the healthy and MS cohorts, from 1052 published viral clones and from other ImmuneACCESS disease sequences. TCRdb reran the public reads through fastp at Q25 and MiXCR, keeping productive beta chains. Records with the same CDR3 protein are collapsed into one entry carrying the most frequent genes and DNA. TCRdb's processing, not the authors' own work, is the source of the V and J calls. The sample profile shows approximately 120,000 distinct CDR3 sequences; over 85% of them were found once. The ten largest make up more than 0.075% of the sample.

This sequence originates from a human donor in good health. Sequencing was done on a sample of CD4+ T cells from PBMCs. This chain joins TRBV20-1 to TRBJ2-7; a stretch of 8 junction bases matches TRBD2. Here is the DNA: TGCAGTGCTAGAGACTTTACGGGAGGGCCCTACGAGCAGTACTTC. Translated, it reads CSARDFTGGPYEQYF.